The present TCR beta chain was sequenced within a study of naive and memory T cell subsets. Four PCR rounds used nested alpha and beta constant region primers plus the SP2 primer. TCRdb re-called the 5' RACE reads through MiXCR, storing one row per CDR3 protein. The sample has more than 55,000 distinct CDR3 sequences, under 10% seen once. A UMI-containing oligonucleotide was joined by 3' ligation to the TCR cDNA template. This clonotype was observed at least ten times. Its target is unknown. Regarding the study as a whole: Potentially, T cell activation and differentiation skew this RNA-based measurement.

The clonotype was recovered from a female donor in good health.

Written as DNA, the CDR3 is TGTGCCAGCAGTTTAGAGCAGGGAGATCAGCCCCAGCATTTT. The encoded protein is CASSLEQGDQPQHF. The gene calls are TRBV12-3 or TRBV12-4 and TRBJ1-5; possible D gene TRBD1, 5 bases. The V gene lost 1 base and the J gene lost 5 bases, with 9 bases spanning the gap. The CDR3 loop spans 14 amino acids.